The 5 T cell receptor beta chains below were found in one sample sequenced in a study of T-cell memory formation after mild COVID-19. TCRdb re-called the 5' RACE reads with MiXCR, one entry per CDR3 protein. The sample has 470,000 or so distinct CDR3 sequences, approximately 19% seen once; the top ten hold 20% to 25%. The material sequenced was PBMCs or a T cell subset sorted from them (not recorded which). These receptor sequences come from a young man who had mild COVID-19 (a few samples of this study predate the infection). Cell type and time point are not known.

CDR3 nucleotide sequence: TGTGCCAGCAGTGAACTGGGGGCTCGTGGTGGCTACACCTTC. Its translation is CASSELGARGGYTF. The chain links TRBV6-1 to TRBJ1-2; a weak D match, TRBD1 (6 bases). Germline CDR1 is MNHNS and CDR2 is SASEGT. The CDR3 loop spans 14 amino acids. V was pared by 2 bases and J by 7 bases, with 14 bases between.

This chain connects TRBV6-2 or TRBV6-3 to TRBJ2-7; 7 bases agree with TRBD1. This CDR3 contains 15 residues. Germline V gene data show CDR1 as MNHEY and CDR2 as SVGEGT. V dropped 6 bases and J dropped 0; count of bases not matched to a gene: 8. The CDR3 sequence: CASSGTVTNSYEQYV. In nucleotides, the CDR3 is TGTGCCAGCAGCGGGACAGTGACCAACTCCTACGAGCAGTACGTC.

The gene calls are TRBV10-3 and TRBJ2-1, with a possible D match to TRBD1 (6 bases). The ends were cut back, 6 bases at V and 4 bases at J, with 13 bases in the middle. This CDR3 is built from 14 residues. CDR1 is ENHRY, CDR2 SYGVKD, per germline. The CDR3 nucleotides are TGTGCCATCAGAGGGACAAACCCGTACAATGAGCAGTTCTTC. It codes for CAIRGTNPYNEQFF.

The J gene is TRBJ2-7, the V gene TRBV9; D gene uncertain. Trimming cost V 0 bases and J 3 bases, with 13 bases left between them. Germline assignment: CDR1 SGDLS and CDR2 YYNGEE. The CDR3 is made up of 15 amino acids. As DNA, the CDR3 is TGTGCCAGCAGCGTAGGTGCGATTTGGAGCTACGAGCAGTACTTC. This codes for CASSVGAIWSYEQYF.

This clonotype has just a few counts. The V and J genes are TRBV3-1 and TRBJ2-7; 12 bases are shared with TRBD2. J lost 4 bases, V lost 0 bases, and 7 bases had no gene match. There are 17 residues in the CDR3. The germline CDR1 and CDR2 sequences are LGHDT and YNNKEL (reference sequence). In DNA, the CDR3 is TGTGCCAGCAGCCAAGAGGGGCTAGCGGGGGGGCGTTACGAGCAGTACTTC. This sequence encodes CASSQEGLAGGRYEQYF.